This T cell receptor (beta chain) came from a study of blood T cell repertoires in COVID-19. Study summary: T cells, B-cell-depleted T cells, or PBMCs provided the cDNA or gDNA that served as material.

The Seattle patients joined while their infection was active and were tracked longitudinally afterward. The V gene's germline CDR1 is LNHDA and CDR2 SQIVND (reference sequence). The CDR3 is made up of 13 amino acids. The V gene end was trimmed by 6 bases and the J gene end by 4 bases; junction bases not matched to a gene: 3. Per the original methods: Amplifying reference gene primers gave estimates of nucleated cell counts. Libraries were prepared by immunoSEQ multiplex PCR; TCRdb keeps only in-frame clonotypes and omits some of them. D and trimming come from the DNA, and the V and J calls and clone size come from that table. Of about 330,000 clones detected, around 90% appear once; the ten largest clones hold approximately 9.9%.

V gene TRBV19 combines with J gene TRBJ1-2; 9 bases fit TRBD1. Specimen: peripheral blood. The TCR was taken from a man under 40 with COVID-19, enrolled during active disease. The CDR3 DNA is TGTGCCAGTAGGACGGACAGGGGCTATGGCTACACCTTC. As protein: CASRTDRGYGYTF.